A single sample gave rise to the 25 T cell receptor beta chains below, sequenced in a study of spatial heterogeneity in lung cancer. TCRdb independently ran MiXCR on the 5' RACE reads; one entry per CDR3 protein. The data show a few thousand distinct CDR3 sequences, about 48% seen once. The time point denotes: sample taken at primary tumor resection. Tumor, nontumor lung or frozen PBMC supplied whole RNA that was sequenced unsorted. Here the sequenced sample was PBMCs, taken at surgery. The receptors were sampled from a female donor with early-stage non-small cell lung cancer.

As regards this clonotype: The size of this beta chain means little, since it is a stray read in a library made for alpha chains. This chain connects TRBV6-1 to TRBJ2-1; 14 positions match TRBD2. Per the germline V gene, CDR1 is MNHNS and CDR2 is SASEGT. The V gene end was trimmed by 7 bases and the J gene end by 6 bases; junction bases not matched to a gene: 8. The CDR3 extends over 16 amino acids. CDR3 in DNA: TGTGCCAGCACTGACTGGACTAGCGGGGGGCCCAATGAGCAGTTCTTC. Encoded protein: CASTDWTSGGPNEQFF.

Turning to this clonotype: Being off target in a library aimed at alpha chains, this beta chain has a size of little meaning. V gene TRBV7-6 combines with J gene TRBJ2-7; a possible D gene is TRBD1 (8 bases). The ends were cut back, 5 bases at V and 4 bases at J, with 18 bases in the middle. The CDR3 spans 15 residues. Germline V lookup: CDR1 SGHVS, CDR2 FNYEAQ. Written as DNA, the CDR3 is TGTGCCAGCAGCCAGGGGGGGGACAGGATTTACGAGCAGTACTTC. It encodes CASSQGGDRIYEQYF.

Of note for this clonotype: This beta chain is a stray sequence in a library constructed for alpha chains; its clone size is not meaningful. The genes are TRBV11-2 and TRBJ2-1; D unclear. The CDR3 loop spans 14 amino acids. Trimming removed 5 bases from V and 6 bases from J, with 14 bases in between. The V gene's germline CDR1 is SGHAT and CDR2 FQNNGV. This chain's CDR3 is CASSLIGPFNEQFF. In nucleotides, the CDR3 is TGTGCCAGCAGCCTAATCGGGCCCTTCAATGAGCAGTTCTTC.

As concerns this clonotype: This beta chain is off target for a library built for alpha chains, so its abundance means little. The V and J genes are TRBV20-1 and TRBJ2-7, with 16 bases that match TRBD2. Germline V gene data show CDR1 as DFQATT and CDR2 as SNEGSKA (reference sequence). Trimming cost V 6 bases and J 5 bases; bases outside gene matches: 4. This CDR3 has 14 residues. The CDR3 nucleotides read TGCAGTGCAGCCGGGACTAGCGGGAGGGACGAGCAGTACTTC. It specifies CSAAGTSGRDEQYF.

A note on this clonotype: Being off target in a library aimed at alpha chains, this beta chain has a size of little meaning. V is TRBV2 and J is TRBJ2-3; perhaps TRBD2 as D (5 bases). Trimming left V 8 bases short and J 5 bases short, with 23 bases between. The germline gives CDR1 SNHLY, CDR2 FYNNEI. There are 16 residues in the CDR3. The CDR3 is CASSGSRPTSRDTQYF. DNA of the CDR3: TGTGCCAGCTCGGGATCGCGACCTACCTCGCGAGATACGCAGTATTTT.

In regard to this clonotype: Because this beta chain is a stray read in a library intended to capture alpha chains, its abundance should not be given much weight. This rearrangement joins TRBV4-3 to TRBJ2-3, with a tentative D call TRBD2 (5 bases). The V end was cut by 0 bases, the J end by 5 bases, with 15 bases between. Looked up from germline, CDR1 is LGHNA and CDR2 is YSLEER. This CDR3 contains 16 residues. The CDR3 protein is CASSQEGRSLVDTQYF. The DNA for the CDR3 is TGCGCCAGCAGCCAAGAAGGGAGAAGTTTAGTAGATACGCAGTATTTT.

Note on this clonotype: This beta chain lies outside the target of a library built for alpha chains; its clone size means little. CDR3 in DNA: TGTGCCAGCAGTTATAGCGGGCCAAACACAGATACGCAGTATTTT. It specifies CASSYSGPNTDTQYF. The chain recombines TRBV6-2 or TRBV6-3 with TRBJ2-3; 7 nucleotides align to TRBD2. Germline CDR1 MNHEY, CDR2 SVGEGT. The J segment lost 2 bases and the V segment lost 3 bases, leaving 5 bases of the junction unmatched. The CDR3 sequence is 15 residues long.

Concerning this clonotype itself: This beta chain is a stray read from a library made for alpha chains; its abundance is not meaningful. The CDR3 region has the DNA TGTGCCAGTAGTGGTGAGGGACTAGCGGGGGGACACCCTCGGACAGATACGCAGTATTTT. Its protein is CASSGEGLAGGHPRTDTQYF. The V and J genes are TRBV19 and TRBJ2-3, with 15 nucleotides matching TRBD2. V was clipped by 5 bases and J by 3 bases; unmatched bases: 15. CDR1 LNHDA and CDR2 SQIVND come from the germline V gene (reference sequence). CDR3 length equals 20 residues.

This clonotype was picked up a small number of times. This beta chain appears as a stray read in a library generated for alpha chains; its size is not informative. The chain carries TRBV30 and TRBJ2-6; D unclear. The V gene's germline CDR1 is GTSNPN and CDR2 SVGIG (reference sequence). The CDR3 totals 13 residues. Deletions cut 5 bases from V and 2 bases from J, with 7 bases between. The CDR3: CAWSSTGANVLTF. DNA of the CDR3: TGTGCCTGGTCCTCTACTGGGGCCAACGTCCTGACTTTC.

Comment on this clonotype: This beta chain is an unintended read in a library built for alpha chains; its size means little. The rearrangement joins TRBV7-2 to TRBJ2-5, with D unclear. Trimming cost V 2 bases and J 1 base, with 5 bases left between them. The CDR3 contains 13 residues. Germline CDR1 is SGHTA and CDR2 is FQGNSA. CDR3 loop: CASSLISQETQYF. In DNA, the CDR3 is TGTGCCAGCAGCTTAATTTCCCAAGAGACCCAGTACTTC.

A remark on this clonotype: This beta chain came through as a stray read in a library set up for alpha chains, and its size says little. The rearrangement joins TRBV7-9 to TRBJ2-3; 7 bases are shared with TRBD1. Germline V gene sequence: CDR1 SEHNR, CDR2 FQNEAQ (reference sequence). V shed 6 bases and J 9 bases; nucleotides not matched to a gene: 6. The CDR3 runs 12 residues. The CDR3 reads CASRRQGATQYF. For the CDR3, the DNA is TGTGCCAGCAGGAGACAGGGAGCAACGCAGTATTTT.

In this sample, this clonotype turned up once. This beta chain is off target for a library built for alpha chains, so its abundance means little. The chain carries TRBV5-1 and TRBJ2-1; D remains unclear. The CDR3 extends over 14 amino acids. V was trimmed by 1 base and J by 8 bases, leaving 13 bases between them. Germline loops: CDR1 SGHRS, CDR2 YFSETQ. The CDR3, as DNA: TGCGCCAGCAGCTTGTCCAGCTCCCCCCATGAGCAGTTCTTC. It encodes CASSLSSSPHEQFF.

On this clonotype itself: This beta chain lies outside the target of a library built for alpha chains; its clone size means little. CDR3 region: CASSVLSAGEQYV. The CDR3 DNA is TGTGCCAGCAGCGTTCTATCAGCGGGGGAGCAGTACGTC. The chain carries TRBV2 and TRBJ2-7, with 7 bases lining up with TRBD2. This CDR3 spans 13 amino acids. Losses at the gene ends were 6 bases for V and 7 bases for J; bases not matched to a gene: 9. CDR1 is SNHLY and CDR2 is FYNNEI in the germline V gene.

In its sample, this clonotype was seen a few times. Because this beta chain is a stray read in a library intended to capture alpha chains, its abundance should not be given much weight. The chain uses TRBV27 and TRBJ2-7; D is possibly TRBD2 (6 bases). The CDR3 is 14 residues long. V lost 0 bases and J 5 bases, leaving 11 bases between the germline ends. Germline-derived CDR1 and CDR2 are MNHEY and SMNVEV (reference sequence). Here the CDR3 reads CASSLSRDSHEQYF. For the CDR3, the DNA is TGTGCCAGCAGTTTATCGAGGGACTCACACGAGCAGTACTTC.

Points on this clonotype: Because this beta chain is a stray read in a library intended to capture alpha chains, its abundance should not be given much weight. The chain carries TRBV11-3 and TRBJ1-1; D uncertain. From germline, CDR1 is SGHNT and CDR2 YENEEA. The CDR3 sequence is 13 residues long. V was cut by 2 bases and J by 10 bases, with 14 bases left in between. The CDR3 reads CASSLNVLSGAFF. CDR3 DNA: TGTGCCAGCAGCTTAAATGTTTTGTCGGGAGCTTTCTTT.

In the case of this clonotype: The library was built for alpha chains, so this beta chain is an off-target read and its size means little. This chain uses TRBV7-3 with TRBJ2-5, with TRBD2 matching 7 bases. V gave up 3 bases and J gave up 3 bases; unmatched junction bases: 4. CDR1 and CDR2 from the germline V gene are SGHTA and FQGTGA. The CDR3 is 14 residues long. CDR3 sequence reads: CASSFTGGEETQYF. As DNA, the CDR3 is TGTGCCAGCAGCTTTACGGGAGGTGAAGAGACCCAGTACTTC.

This clonotype was seen only a few times. This beta chain turned up in a library designed for alpha chains; as an off-target read, its abundance says little. The chain combines TRBV18 with TRBJ2-7; D not certain. Germline V gene data show CDR1 as KGHSH and CDR2 as LQKENI. V gave up 0 bases and J gave up 3 bases, with 6 bases separating them. There are 13 residues in the CDR3. The CDR3 sequence is CASSPPSSYEQYF. The CDR3, as DNA: TGTGCCAGCTCACCACCGTCCAGCTACGAGCAGTACTTC.

Turning to this clonotype: The library was prepared for alpha chains; this beta chain is a stray read, so its frequency means little. The chain couples TRBV28 to TRBJ2-1; no clear D. The CDR3 contains 14 residues. Germline lookup yields CDR1 MDHEN and CDR2 SYDVKM. V was shortened by 5 bases and J by 4 bases, with 12 bases between the two germline ends. CDR3 in amino acids: CASSQTGRYNEQFF. The CDR3 bases are TGTGCCAGCAGTCAAACCGGACGGTACAATGAGCAGTTCTTC.

This clonotype was seen a handful of times. This beta chain is off target for a library built for alpha chains, so its abundance means little. The genes are TRBV7-9 and TRBJ2-7, with TRBD2 matching over 12 bases. Trimming removed 4 bases from V and 3 bases from J; junction bases left unmatched: 13. Germline V CDR1 and CDR2: SEHNR, FQNEAQ (reference sequence). The CDR3 covers 18 residues. The CDR3 loop is CASSSRGSSGRAHYEQYF. The CDR3 region has the DNA TGTGCCAGCAGCTCCAGGGGGTCTAGCGGGAGGGCACACTACGAGCAGTACTTC.

This clonotype has just a few counts. This beta chain represents an off-target read in a library built for alpha chains; its size is of limited meaning. The chain joins TRBV5-1 to TRBJ2-7, with D hard to call. The V end was cut by 0 bases, the J end by 3 bases, with 13 bases between. The CDR3 consists of 15 residues. Germline values: CDR1 SGHRS, CDR2 YFSETQ. For the CDR3, the DNA is TGCGCCAGCAGCTTGGAAGGAGCTGCGGTCTACGAGCAGTACTTC. Amino acid sequence: CASSLEGAAVYEQYF.

This clonotype was seen more than once but under ten times. This beta chain is an off-target read within a library intended for alpha chains, so its frequency means little. The CDR3 is CASSMYNEQFF. The DNA of the CDR3 is TGTGCCAGTAGTATGTACAATGAGCAGTTCTTC. The J gene is TRBJ2-1, the V gene TRBV19; no firm D call. Germline-derived CDR1 and CDR2 are LNHDA and SQIVND (reference sequence). The length of the CDR3 is 11 residues. The germline V and J ends were trimmed by 3 bases and 4 bases, with 1 base remaining between them.

By proportion, this clonotype is large. Since it is a stray read in a library aimed at alpha chains, this beta chain has a size that is not meaningful. The genes are TRBV10-1 and TRBJ2-7, with D perhaps matching TRBD1 or TRBD2 (5 bases each). The CDR3 consists of 14 residues. Germline CDR1 is WNHNN and CDR2 is SYGVQD (reference sequence). V was pared by 3 bases and J by 3 bases, with 12 bases between. The CDR3 protein is CASSDGTARYEQYF. The CDR3, as DNA: TGCGCCAGCAGTGACGGGACGGCCCGCTACGAGCAGTACTTC.

Worth noting for this clonotype: One end of the junction is discordant with germline, which a read error may explain. This beta chain is a stray sequence in a library constructed for alpha chains; its clone size is not meaningful. The gene calls are TRBV5-6 and TRBJ2-4; 7 bases line up with TRBD1. Germline CDR1 and CDR2: SGHDT and YYEEEE. This CDR3 comprises 15 residues. CDR3 protein: CVSSEIAGTDNIQYF. The CDR3, as DNA: TGTGTCAGCAGCGAAATCGCCGGGACAGACAACATTCAGTACTTC.

The sample holds a few counts of this clonotype. For a library built for alpha chains, this beta chain is a stray read; little rests on its size. V usage is TRBV7-2 and J usage is TRBJ2-7; 11 positions agree with TRBD2. Germline trimming cut 4 bases from V and 6 bases from J; bases unmatched to any gene: 8. The germline V gene has CDR1 SGHTA and CDR2 FQGNSA. This CDR3 has 15 amino acids. The CDR3 loop reads CASSSTSGSRSEQYF. In DNA form, the CDR3 reads TGTGCCAGCAGCTCTACTAGCGGGAGTCGGAGCGAGCAGTACTTC. Complete variable domain (other parts from reference TRBV7-2 and TRBJ2-7): GAGVSQSPSNKVTEKGKDVELRCDPISGHTALYWYRQSLGQGLEFLIYFQGNSAPDKSGLPSDRFSAERTGGSVSTLTIQRTQQEDSAVYLCASSSTSGSRSEQYFGPGTRLTVT.

This clonotype came up a few times. Within a library made for alpha chains, this beta chain is off target, and its count is uninformative. This sequence joins TRBV6-1 and TRBJ2-5; unclear D gene. This CDR3 is built from 12 residues. Germline V gene data show CDR1 as MNHNS and CDR2 as SASEGT. V lost 2 bases and J lost 4, with 5 bases in between. The CDR3 protein is CASSEIRETQYF. The CDR3 DNA is TGTGCCAGCAGTGAAATTCGAGAGACCCAGTACTTC.